What follows are 10 T cell receptor beta chains derived from one specimen sequenced in a study of CD8 T cells in Susac syndrome (dated by TCRdb to about 2019). The library was obtained by the immunoSEQ multiplex PCR assay. RNA was extracted with the RNeasy kit and about 0.5 to 1 ug was reverse transcribed using random hexamers. TCRdb cleaned the public reads at Q25 with fastp, built clones with MiXCR and kept in-frame beta chains. Identical CDR3 proteins give one entry, which carries the most common genes and DNA. In all, the sample holds approximately 190,000 distinct CDR3 sequences, and about 95% of those were seen once. Roughly 0.094% of the sample belongs to the ten largest clones. Sequenced sample: CD4+ T cells from PBMCs. The receptors were sampled from a human donor with multiple sclerosis.

With regard to this clonotype: Because the CDR3's place on the DNA is in doubt, the DNA is left out and the CDR3 is given as listed by TCRdb. The chain recombines TRBV7-5 with TRBJ1-2; the table gives TRBD1 as D, unverified against the DNA. TRBV7-5 is a pseudogene segment. Including both end residues, the CDR3 is 16 amino acids long. This CDR3 reads CISVPEATGTGYGYTF.

V and J are TRBV24-1 and TRBJ2-1, with D perhaps matching TRBD2 (5 bases). Trimming stripped 3 bases from V and 8 bases from J, with 16 bases between. This CDR3 is 15 amino acids long. CDR1 and CDR2 from the germline V gene are KGHDR and SFDVKD. The CDR3 nucleotides are TGTGCCACCAGTGATCGACTCACTAGAGGCGATGAGCAGTTCTTC. As protein: CATSDRLTRGDEQFF.

This chain links TRBV20-1 with TRBJ2-5, with 8 bases fitting TRBD2. CDR3 length equals 15 residues. Trimming took 5 bases from V and 2 from J; bases not matched to a gene: 10. Per germline, CDR1 DFQATT and CDR2 SNEGSKA (reference sequence). CDR3 in amino acids: CSAPSPVAGQETQYF. Here the CDR3 DNA reads TGCAGTGCTCCCTCTCCGGTAGCGGGGCAAGAGACCCAGTACTTC.

This clonotype was picked up one time. The gene calls are TRBV18 and TRBJ1-1; D ambiguous. Trimming cost V 1 base and J 0 bases, with 6 bases left between them. CDR3 length equals 14 residues. CDR1 and CDR2 from the germline V gene are KGHSH and LQKENI. The CDR3 reads CASSPLVMNTEAFF. The CDR3 DNA reads TGTGCCAGCTCACCACTCGTTATGAACACTGAAGCTTTCTTT. The variable domain in full, with the rest retrieved from reference TRBV18 and TRBJ1-1, is NAGVMQNPRHLVRRRGQEARLRCSPMKGHSHVYWYRQLPEEGLKFMVYLQKENIIDESGMPKERFSAEFPKEGPSILRIQQVVRGDSAAYFCASSPLVMNTEAFFGQGTRLTVV.

The chain joins TRBV4-1 to TRBJ2-5; a weak D match, TRBD2 (5 bases). CDR1 is MGHRA and CDR2 is YSYEKL in the germline V gene. This CDR3 has 13 residues. V was shortened by 1 base and J by 7 bases, with 10 bases between the two germline ends. CDR3 region: CASSQASFATQYF. CDR3 DNA sequence: TGCGCCAGCAGCCAAGCTAGCTTCGCGACCCAGTACTTC.

This chain uses TRBV29-1 with TRBJ2-7; D remains ambiguous. This CDR3 contains 11 residues. CDR1 and CDR2 (germline): SQVTM, ANQGSEA. Trimming took 5 bases from V and 2 from J, leaving 7 bases between them. The CDR3 is CSVRQTYEQYF. The CDR3 DNA is TGCAGCGTTCGGCAGACCTACGAGCAGTACTTC.

This chain's CDR3 is CASSSGGSGGITDTQYF. The CDR3 nucleotides read TGTGCCAGCAGCTCAGGGGGTAGCGGAGGAATTACAGATACGCAGTATTTT. The chain employs TRBV9 and TRBJ2-3; possibly TRBD1 for D (7 bases). The CDR3 covers 17 residues. Germline CDR1 and CDR2: SGDLS and YYNGEE. Deletions cut 4 bases from V and 3 bases from J, with 21 bases between. Filled out from reference TRBV9 and TRBJ2-3, the complete variable domain reads DSGVTQTPKHLITATGQRVTLRCSPRSGDLSVYWYQQSLDQGLQFLIQYYNGEERAKGNILERFSAQQFPDLHSELNLSSLELGDSALYFCASSSGGSGGITDTQYFGPGTRLTVL.

This clonotype turned up a few times. The chain employs TRBV12-3 or TRBV12-4 and TRBJ1-2, with D possibly being TRBD1 (5 bases). V shed 1 base and J shed 4 bases, with 7 bases lying between them. The CDR3 consists of 13 residues. CDR3 sequence: CASSLGQGYGYTF. CDR3 DNA sequence: TGTGCCAGCAGTTTAGGGCAGGGCTATGGCTACACCTTC.

The chain recombines TRBV20-1 with TRBJ2-1; D ambiguous. The CDR3 totals 10 residues. Per germline, CDR1 DFQATT and CDR2 SNEGSKA (reference sequence). V was shortened by 0 bases and J by 10 bases, with 4 bases between the two germline ends. CDR3 in DNA: TGCAGTGCTAGAGATGAGGAGCAGTTCTTC. It encodes CSARDEEQFF.

The rearrangement uses TRBV4-1 and TRBJ2-7, with TRBD1 identical over 8 bases. The V and J ends lost 1 base and 5 bases, in that order; junction bases with no gene match: 1. The germline gives CDR1 MGHRA, CDR2 YSYEKL. The CDR3 runs 13 residues. CDR3 coding DNA: TGCGCCAGCAGCCAAGTGACAGGGGACGAGCAGTACTTC. Translation gives CASSQVTGDEQYF.